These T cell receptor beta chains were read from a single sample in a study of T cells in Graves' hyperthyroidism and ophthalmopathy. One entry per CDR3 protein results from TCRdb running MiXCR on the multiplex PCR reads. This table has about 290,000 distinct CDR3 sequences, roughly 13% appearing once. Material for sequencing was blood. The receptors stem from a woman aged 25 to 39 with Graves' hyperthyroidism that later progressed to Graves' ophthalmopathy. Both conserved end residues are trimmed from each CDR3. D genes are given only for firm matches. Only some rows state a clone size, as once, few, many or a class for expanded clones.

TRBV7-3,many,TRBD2,ASSRDYTVSEQY
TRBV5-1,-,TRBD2,ASSFLTSGNTGELF
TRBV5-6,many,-,ASSPRGLAAHYEQY
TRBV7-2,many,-,ASSLAPGGEIDLGQETQY
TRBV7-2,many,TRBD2,ASSLVLRGGDNEQY
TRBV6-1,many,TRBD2,ASSTAGLSYEDEQF
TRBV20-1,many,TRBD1,SAGPTGSTDTQY
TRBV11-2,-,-,ASSLDPGSYEQY
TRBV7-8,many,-,ASSLRALNTEAF
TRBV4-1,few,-,ATSKGANYYEQY
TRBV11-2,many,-,ASSFPDGTQY
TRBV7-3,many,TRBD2,ASSSFGLDTDTQY
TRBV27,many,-,ATSSEDRIYSEQF
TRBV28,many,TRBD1,ASSQQTGVGLAF
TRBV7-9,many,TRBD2,ASSSLAGGEQY
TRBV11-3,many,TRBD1,ASSQGASYEQF
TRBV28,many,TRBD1,ASRPGQGPSYEQY
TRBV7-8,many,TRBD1,ASSPRDRLNTGELF
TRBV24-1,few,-,ATSYGRNEQF
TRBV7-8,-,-,ASSSALGIGKNEQY
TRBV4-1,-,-,ASQEEFSYNEQF
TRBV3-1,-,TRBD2,ASSQDPAGGRNEQF
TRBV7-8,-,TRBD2,ASSHPTSGAKNNEQF
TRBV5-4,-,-,ASSSIAGSYNEQF
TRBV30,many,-,AWSVIGGGELF
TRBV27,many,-,ASSPEGYSNQPQH
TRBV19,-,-,ATWGHRSPGAF
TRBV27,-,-,VNSQGGNIQY
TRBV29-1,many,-,IMSGPDNEQF
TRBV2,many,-,ASSGGGTQY
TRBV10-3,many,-,AISDRGSEQY
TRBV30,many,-,AWSVSGLRKMNTEAF
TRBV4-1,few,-,ASSQPGSNQPQH
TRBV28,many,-,ASSPRTDNYGYT
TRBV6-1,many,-,ASKGQGASAGELF
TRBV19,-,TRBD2,ASSIDPSGSSDTQY
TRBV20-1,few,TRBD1,SARGPGTGSSYEQY